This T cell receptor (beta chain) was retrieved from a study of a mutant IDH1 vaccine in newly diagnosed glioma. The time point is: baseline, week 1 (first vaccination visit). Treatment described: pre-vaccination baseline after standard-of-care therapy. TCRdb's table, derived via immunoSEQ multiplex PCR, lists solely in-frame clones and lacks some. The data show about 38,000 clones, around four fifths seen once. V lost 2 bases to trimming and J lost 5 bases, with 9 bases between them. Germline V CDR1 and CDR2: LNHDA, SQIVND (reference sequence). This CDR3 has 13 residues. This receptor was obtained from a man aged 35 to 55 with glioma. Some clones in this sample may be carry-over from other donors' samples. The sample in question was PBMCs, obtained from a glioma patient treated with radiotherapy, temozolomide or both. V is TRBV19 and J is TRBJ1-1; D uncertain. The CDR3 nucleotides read TGTGCCAGTAGTATACAGTCGATGACTGAAGCTTTCTTT. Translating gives CASSIQSMTEAFF. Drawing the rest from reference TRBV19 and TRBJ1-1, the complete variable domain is DGGITQSPKYLFRKEGQNVTLSCEQNLNHDAMYWYRQDPGQGLRLIYYSQIVNDFQKGDIAEGYSVSREKKESFPLTVTSAQKNPTAFYLCASSIQSMTEAFFGQGTRLTVV.